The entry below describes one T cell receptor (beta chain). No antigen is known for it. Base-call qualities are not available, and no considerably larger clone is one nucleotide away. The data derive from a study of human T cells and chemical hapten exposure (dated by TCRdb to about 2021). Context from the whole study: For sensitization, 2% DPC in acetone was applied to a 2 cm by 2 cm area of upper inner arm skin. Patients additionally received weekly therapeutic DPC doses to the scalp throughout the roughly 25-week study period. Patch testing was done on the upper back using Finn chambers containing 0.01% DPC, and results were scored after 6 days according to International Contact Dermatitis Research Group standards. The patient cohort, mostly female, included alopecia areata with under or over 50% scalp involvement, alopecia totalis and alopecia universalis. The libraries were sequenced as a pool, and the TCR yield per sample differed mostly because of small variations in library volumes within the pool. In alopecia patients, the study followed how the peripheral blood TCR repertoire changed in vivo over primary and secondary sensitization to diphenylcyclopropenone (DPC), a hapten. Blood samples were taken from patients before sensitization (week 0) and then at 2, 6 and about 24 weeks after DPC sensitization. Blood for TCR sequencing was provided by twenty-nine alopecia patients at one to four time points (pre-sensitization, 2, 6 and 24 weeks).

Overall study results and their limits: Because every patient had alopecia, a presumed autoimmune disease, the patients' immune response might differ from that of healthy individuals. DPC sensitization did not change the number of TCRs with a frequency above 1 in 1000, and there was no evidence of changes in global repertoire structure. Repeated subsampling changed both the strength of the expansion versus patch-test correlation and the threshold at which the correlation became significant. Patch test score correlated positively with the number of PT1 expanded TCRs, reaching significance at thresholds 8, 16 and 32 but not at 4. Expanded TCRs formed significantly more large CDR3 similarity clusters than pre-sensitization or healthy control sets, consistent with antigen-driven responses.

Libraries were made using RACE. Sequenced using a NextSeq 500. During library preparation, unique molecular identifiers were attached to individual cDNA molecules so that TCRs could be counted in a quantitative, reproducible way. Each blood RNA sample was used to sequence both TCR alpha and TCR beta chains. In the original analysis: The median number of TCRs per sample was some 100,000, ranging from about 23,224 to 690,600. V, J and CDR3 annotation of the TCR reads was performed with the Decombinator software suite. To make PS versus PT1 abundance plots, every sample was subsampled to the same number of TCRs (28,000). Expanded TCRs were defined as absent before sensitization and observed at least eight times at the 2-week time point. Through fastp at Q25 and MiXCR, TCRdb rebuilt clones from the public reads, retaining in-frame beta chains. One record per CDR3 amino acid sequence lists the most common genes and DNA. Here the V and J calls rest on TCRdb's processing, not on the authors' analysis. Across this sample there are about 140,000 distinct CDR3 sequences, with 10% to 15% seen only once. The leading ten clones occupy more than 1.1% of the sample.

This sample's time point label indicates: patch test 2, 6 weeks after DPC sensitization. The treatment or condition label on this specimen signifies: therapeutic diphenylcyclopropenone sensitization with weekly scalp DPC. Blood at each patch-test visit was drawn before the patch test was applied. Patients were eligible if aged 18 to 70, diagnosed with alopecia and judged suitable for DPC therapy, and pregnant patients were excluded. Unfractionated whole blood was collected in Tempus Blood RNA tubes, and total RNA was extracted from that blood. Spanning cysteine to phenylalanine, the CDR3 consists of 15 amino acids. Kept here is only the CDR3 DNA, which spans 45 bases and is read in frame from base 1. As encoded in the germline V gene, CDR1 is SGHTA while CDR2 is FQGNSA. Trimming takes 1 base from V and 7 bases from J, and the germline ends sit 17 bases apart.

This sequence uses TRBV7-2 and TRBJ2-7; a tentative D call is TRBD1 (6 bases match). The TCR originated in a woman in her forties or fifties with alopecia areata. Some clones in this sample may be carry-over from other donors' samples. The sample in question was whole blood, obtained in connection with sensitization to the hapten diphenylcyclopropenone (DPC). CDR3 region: CASSLDPGVVREQYF. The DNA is TGTGCCAGCAGCTTAGATCCAGGGGTGGTTAGGGAGCAGTACTTC.